A selection of T cell receptor beta chains follows, all from one sample in a study of shared clonotypes between healthy human individuals. Profiling relied on immunoSEQ multiplex PCR, and the TCRdb table lists in-frame clones only, not all of them. The sample holds approximately 2.1 million clones, approximately 93% seen once. Sequenced sample: naive CD4+ T cells from PBMCs. The receptors stem from a man aged 18 to 30 in good health. Some clones in this sample may be carry-over from other donors' samples. The CDR3 runs from the conserved cysteine through the conserved F or W. A D gene is named only where the DNA matches it firmly. Clone size is not always given. Where it is, it says once, few, many or a class for expanded clones.

cdr3_nt	cdr3_aa	clone_size	d_call	v_call	j_call
TGTGCCAGCAGCTCTCAGACGGGAGCTTACAATGAGCAGTTCTTC	CASSSQTGAYNEQFF	once	-	TRBV7-7	TRBJ2-1
TGTGCCAGTAGACGGTTCGCGGGAGGGCCCGACACCGGGGAGCTGTTTTTT	CASRRFAGGPDTGELFF	-	TRBD2	TRBV19	TRBJ2-2
TGTGCCAGCAGTGAAGTCCGGGACAGGCGAGCCTCTTACGAGCAGTACTTC	CASSEVRDRRASYEQYF	-	TRBD1	TRBV6-1	TRBJ2-7
TGTGCCAGCTCACCAGAGGGGAAAGGGAGGTACGCTGAAGCTTTCTTT	CASSPEGKGRYAEAFF	-	-	TRBV18	TRBJ1-1
TGTGCCTGGAGTGTGCTTAGGGGAGGGGAGCAGTTCTTC	CAWSVLRGGEQFF	-	TRBD2	TRBV30	TRBJ2-1
TGTGCCAGCAGCCAAGAAGGTACAGCCGAAAAACTGTTTTTT	CASSQEGTAEKLFF	-	-	TRBV4-2	TRBJ1-4
TGCAGCGCCCAAACAGGGGTGAACACTGAAGCTTTCTTT	CSAQTGVNTEAFF	-	TRBD1	TRBV29-1	TRBJ1-1
TGTGCCAGCACCAGGGACAGGAGCACAGATACGCAGTATTTT	CASTRDRSTDTQYF	-	TRBD1	TRBV2	TRBJ2-3
TGTGCCAGCGGTCAAAGGTCGCGCCCAGATACGCAGTATTTT	CASGQRSRPDTQYF	-	-	TRBV21-1	TRBJ2-3
TGTGCCAGCAGCCCAGGGGGTTATAGCAATCAGCCCCAGCATTTT	CASSPGGYSNQPQHF	-	TRBD1	TRBV28	TRBJ1-5
TGTGCCAGCAGCCCACGGGGTAGCGGGGAATCTGCCTACGAGCAGTACTTC	CASSPRGSGESAYEQYF	-	TRBD2	TRBV7-9	TRBJ2-7
TGTGCCAGCAGCCAAGACCTGGGAGGGGCCAATGAGCAGTTCTTC	CASSQDLGGANEQFF	-	TRBD2	TRBV14	TRBJ2-1
TGTGCCAGCCGCCAGCGGTACGAGCAGTACTTC	CASRQRYEQYF	many	-	TRBV2	TRBJ2-7
TGCAGCGTCGATCCGGGACAGGGCACAGATACGCAGTATTTT	CSVDPGQGTDTQYF	-	TRBD1	TRBV29-1	TRBJ2-3
TGTGCCAGCGGGGACAGGGTATCCCCGGAGACCCAGTACTTC	CASGDRVSPETQYF	-	TRBD1	TRBV27	TRBJ2-5
TGTGCCAGCAGTTTATATACGGGAGTGGGGGATCAGCCCCAGCATTTT	CASSLYTGVGDQPQHF	-	-	TRBV28	TRBJ1-5
TGTGCCAGTAGTCTCCCACGGCTCACCTCCCAAGCTTTCTTT	CASSLPRLTSQAFF	once	-	TRBV19	TRBJ1-1
TGTGCCAGCAGCGTTCCCCCGTATCAGCCCCAGCATTTT	CASSVPPYQPQHF	-	-	TRBV28	TRBJ1-5
TGTGCCAGCAGCGGGGGCCGGACCTACTACAATGAGCAGTTCTTC	CASSGGRTYYNEQFF	-	-	TRBV2	TRBJ2-1
TGCAGCGTTATTCCGGGAGACTACGAGCAGTACTTC	CSVIPGDYEQYF	-	-	TRBV29-1	TRBJ2-7
TGCGCCAGCAGCCATGGACCGGCCTACGAGCAGTACTTC	CASSHGPAYEQYF	once	-	TRBV4-1	TRBJ2-7
TGTGCCAGCAGTAGAGGGGACAGGGAAGCTTCTGAAGCTTTCTTT	CASSRGDREASEAFF	few	TRBD1	TRBV2	TRBJ1-1
TGTGCCATCAGTTCTTCATCTCGCGAGTCCCCGTTCTTC	CAISSSSRESPFF	few	-	TRBV10-3	TRBJ2-1
TGTGCCAGCAGCGTAGAGGGCTTTTTCACAGATACGCAGTATTTT	CASSVEGFFTDTQYF	-	-	TRBV9	TRBJ2-3
TGTGCCAGCAGTGGGGACCGCGGCAATCAGCCCCAGCATTTT	CASSGDRGNQPQHF	-	-	TRBV2	TRBJ1-5
TGCGCCAGCAGCCCCGATGGGCGATCCTACGAGCAGTACTTC	CASSPDGRSYEQYF	once	-	TRBV5-1	TRBJ2-7
TGTGCCAGCAGTTCCTACAGAGGCACCGGGGAGCTGTTTTTT	CASSSYRGTGELFF	-	-	TRBV28	TRBJ2-2
TGCGCCAGCAGCTTGGAACCCGAGTCTGGAAACACCATATATTTT	CASSLEPESGNTIYF	-	-	TRBV5-1	TRBJ1-3
TGTGCCAGCAGCAGCAGGGGGATAGTATCCAATGAGCAGTTCTTC	CASSSRGIVSNEQFF	-	TRBD1	TRBV5-4	TRBJ2-1
TGCGCCAGCACTACTAGCGGGAGAAGAGATACGCAGTATTTT	CASTTSGRRDTQYF	-	TRBD2	TRBV5-1	TRBJ2-3
TGTGCCAGCAGCTCACAGGGGGCGCGTAGGTACACTGAAGCTTTCTTT	CASSSQGARRYTEAFF	-	TRBD1	TRBV5-8	TRBJ1-1
TGTGCCAGCAGGATCGGGGGCGGGTACGAGCAGTACTTC	CASRIGGGYEQYF	-	-	TRBV2	TRBJ2-7
TGTGCCAGCAGCCCCCGGGAAATGAGAGAGACCCAGTACTTC	CASSPREMRETQYF	-	-	TRBV11-1	TRBJ2-5
TGTGCCAGCAGCTTAAGACTAGCGGGAGGGAGGGGGACAGATACGCAGTATTTT	CASSLRLAGGRGTDTQYF	-	TRBD2	TRBV7-2	TRBJ2-3
TGTGCCAGCTCACCCTTAGCGGGAGTTAGAGGCGAGCAGTACTTC	CASSPLAGVRGEQYF	-	TRBD2	TRBV18	TRBJ2-7
TGTGCCAGCAGCCCTCTAGCGGGAGATGGAGATACGCAGTATTTT	CASSPLAGDGDTQYF	-	TRBD2	TRBV5-5	TRBJ2-3
TGTGCCAGCAGCCCCCGGGACAGGGCCGAGAGGACTAGCGGGATTCGAGAGACCCAGTACTTC	CASSPRDRAERTSGIRETQYF	-	TRBD2	TRBV28	TRBJ2-5
TGTGCCAGCAGGGGGACGGAGGACTCCTACGAGCAGTACTTC	CASRGTEDSYEQYF	-	-	TRBV6-6	TRBJ2-7
TGTGCCAGCTCAGCGGGACGGGAGCGCGAGCAGTACTTC	CASSAGREREQYF	once	-	TRBV18	TRBJ2-7
TGTGCCAGCAGCAGACGACGATCGGGACAGGGTTTCTCCTACGAGCAGTACTTC	CASSRRRSGQGFSYEQYF	-	TRBD1	TRBV2	TRBJ2-7
TGTGCCAGCACGCAAAGCGGGAGACGCGAGCAGTACTTC	CASTQSGRREQYF	once	TRBD2	TRBV6-1	TRBJ2-7
TGCGCCAGCAGCCTGATGCTTCCCTCTGGGGCCAACGTCCTGACTTTC	CASSLMLPSGANVLTF	-	-	TRBV5-1	TRBJ2-6
TGTGCCAGCAGCTCGGGACATTACAATGAGCAGTTCTTC	CASSSGHYNEQFF	-	-	TRBV7-2	TRBJ2-1
TGTGCCAGCAGCTTAGCCTCGACCTACAGCAATGAAAAACTGTTTTTT	CASSLASTYSNEKLFF	-	-	TRBV7-6	TRBJ1-4
TGTGCCAGTAGTACCCCCGGGACCCTTTATGGCTACACCTTC	CASSTPGTLYGYTF	-	-	TRBV19	TRBJ1-2
TGTGCCAGCAGCTTAGGTCTAGCGGTCTCCTACAATGAGCAGTTCTTC	CASSLGLAVSYNEQFF	-	TRBD2	TRBV7-2	TRBJ2-1
TGTGCCAGCAGTTTATCGGGGGGAACTCCGGGGCCCCAGCATTTT	CASSLSGGTPGPQHF	once	-	TRBV27	TRBJ1-5
TGCAGCGTTAGTGGGGGGACGGCCGAAAAACTGTTTTTT	CSVSGGTAEKLFF	-	-	TRBV29-1	TRBJ1-4
TGTGCCAGCAGCTGGGAGAGCGGCTACAATGAGCAGTTCTTC	CASSWESGYNEQFF	-	-	TRBV11-2	TRBJ2-1
TGCGCCAGCAGCTTGGGAGAACCCGGCGAGCAGTACTTC	CASSLGEPGEQYF	-	-	TRBV5-1	TRBJ2-7
TGTGCCAGCAGACTAGCGGCTGATGAGCAGTTCTTC	CASRLAADEQFF	-	TRBD2	TRBV7-2	TRBJ2-1
TGTGCCAGCAGACGGGACGCCACAACTAATGAAAAACTGTTTTTT	CASRRDATTNEKLFF	-	-	TRBV6-5	TRBJ1-4
TGCGCCAGCAGCCCGAATCTAGCGGGACCCTACGAGCAGTACTTC	CASSPNLAGPYEQYF	-	TRBD2	TRBV4-1	TRBJ2-7